A single sample is the source of the 20 T cell receptor beta chains below, sequenced in a study of shared clonotypes between healthy human individuals. Produced via immunoSEQ multiplex PCR; TCRdb's table is partial and in-frame only. The sample shows about a million clones, about 77% of them seen only once. The sample was memory CD4+ T cells sorted from blood. Subset noted: CD45RA-negative fraction. The receptors were gathered from a man aged 18 to 29 in good health.

The chain employs TRBV7-2 and TRBJ1-2; 8 positions match TRBD1. J lost 4 bases, V lost 5 bases, and 9 bases had no gene match. CDR3 length: 15 amino acids. Germline V gives CDR1 SGHTA, CDR2 FQGNSA. CDR3 DNA sequence: TGTGCCAGCAGCCCCGGACAGGGAGGGAGCTATGGCTACACCTTC. Translating gives CASSPGQGGSYGYTF.

The V call is TRBV28, the J call TRBJ2-5; D possibly matches TRBD1 or TRBD2 (6 bases each). Looked up from germline, CDR1 is MDHEN and CDR2 is SYDVKM. This CDR3 spans 17 amino acids. The germline V and J ends were trimmed by 3 bases and 2 bases, with 19 bases remaining between them. The CDR3 region has the DNA TGTGCCAGCAGTTTGATACGGGGGCCCCCTTTGCAAGAGACCCAGTACTTC. Its translation is CASSLIRGPPLQETQYF.

This clone has only one observation. The V and J genes are TRBV5-1 and TRBJ2-3, with D perhaps matching TRBD2 (6 bases). Between the trimmed V and J ends, which lost 3 bases and 3 bases, there was a span of 17 bases. The V gene's germline CDR1 is SGHRS and CDR2 YFSETQ. The CDR3 spans 16 residues. The CDR3 coding sequence is TGCGCCAGCAGCTATGGGACTGGCGCTTTTACAGATACGCAGTATTTT. Encoded protein: CASSYGTGAFTDTQYF.

About this clone itself: Other nucleotide sequences from this sample produce the same CDR3. The V gene is TRBV18, the J gene TRBJ2-3; the D gene could be TRBD1 or TRBD2 (5 bases each). Germline V lookup: CDR1 KGHSH, CDR2 LQKENI. This CDR3 has 14 amino acids. V lost 2 bases and J 3 bases, leaving 9 bases between the germline ends. The CDR3, as DNA: TGTGCCAGCTCACCAACAGGAGGTACAGATACGCAGTATTTT. Translation: CASSPTGGTDTQYF. The full variable domain, completed using reference TRBV18 and TRBJ2-3, is NAGVMQNPRHLVRRRGQEARLRCSPMKGHSHVYWYRQLPEEGLKFMVYLQKENIIDESGMPKERFSAEFPKEGPSILRIQQVVRGDSAAYFCASSPTGGTDTQYFGPGTRLTVL.

The V gene is TRBV10-3, the J gene TRBJ2-3; 9 nucleotides match TRBD2. CDR1 and CDR2 from the germline V gene are ENHRY and SYGVKD. This CDR3 has 16 amino acids. After removal of 7 bases from V and 0 bases from J, the junction contained 8 bases not matched to a gene. The DNA of the CDR3 is TGTGCCATCAAAAAAGCGGGAGGTTATAGCACAGATACGCAGTATTTT. Its translation: CAIKKAGGYSTDTQYF.

J is TRBJ1-1 and V is TRBV30; TRBD1 agrees at 8 bases. The junction had 10 bases not matched to a gene; V was cut back by 2 bases and J by 11 bases. Per germline, CDR1 GTSNPN and CDR2 SVGIG (reference sequence). The CDR3 contains 13 residues. CDR3: CAWSRGQVLTAFF. For the CDR3, the DNA is TGTGCCTGGAGTAGGGGACAGGTCTTGACGGCTTTCTTT. The full variable domain, in which reference TRBV30 and TRBJ1-1 provide the parts outside the CDR3, is SQTIHQWPATLVQPVGSPLSLECTVEGTSNPNLYWYRQAAGRGLQLLFYSVGIGQISSEVPQNLSASRPQDRQFILSSKKLLLSDSGFYLCAWSRGQVLTAFFGQGTRLTVV.

J is TRBJ2-1 and V is TRBV19; 7 nucleotides line up with TRBD1. Trimming at V came to 4 bases and at J to 10 bases, leaving 7 bases not matched to a gene. CDR1 is LNHDA, CDR2 SQIVND, per germline (reference sequence). CDR3 length: 13 residues. The CDR3 reads CASSTTGAVEQFF. DNA of the CDR3: TGTGCCAGTAGTACCACAGGGGCCGTAGAGCAGTTCTTC.

The sample holds many counts of this clone. This CDR3 is also generated by other DNA sequences in the sample. The gene calls are TRBV18 and TRBJ2-7; D gene ambiguous. This CDR3 contains 12 residues. CDR1 and CDR2 (germline): KGHSH, LQKENI. V was clipped by 2 bases and J by 4 bases, with 6 bases between them. CDR3 nucleotides: TGTGCCAGCTCACCAACGTCGTACGAGCAGTACTTC. This gives the protein CASSPTSYEQYF.

The chain carries TRBV15 and TRBJ1-1, with a possible D match to TRBD1 (5 bases). There are 15 residues in the CDR3. Germline assignment: CDR1 LNHNV and CDR2 YYDKDF (reference sequence). Trimming took 0 bases from V and 6 from J, leaving 14 bases between them. CDR3 in amino acids: CATSRDRGGSPEAFF. The CDR3 nucleotides are TGTGCCACCAGCAGAGATCGGGGCGGGAGTCCTGAAGCTTTCTTT.

This clone occurred a few times. Different DNA sequences within this sample yield the same CDR3. The J gene is TRBJ1-1, the V gene TRBV9; D unresolved. V was clipped by 0 bases and J by 5 bases, with 8 bases between them. The CDR3 spans 13 residues. CDR1 is SGDLS and CDR2 is YYNGEE in the germline V gene. Here the CDR3 reads CASSVAGNTEAFF. For the CDR3, the DNA is TGTGCCAGCAGCGTAGCAGGCAATACTGAAGCTTTCTTT.

The chain employs TRBV5-4 and TRBJ1-3, with no clear D. V lost 0 bases and J lost 2, with 9 bases in between. The germline CDR1 and CDR2 sequences are SGHNT and YYREEE (reference sequence). The CDR3 runs to 15 residues. CDR3 amino acids: CASSLGGKAGNTIYF. The CDR3 DNA sequence: TGTGCCAGCAGCTTGGGAGGCAAGGCTGGAAACACCATATATTTT.

This clone was recorded once. The same CDR3 arises from other DNA sequences in this sample as well. The chain joins TRBV30 to TRBJ2-3; D is undetermined. The V end lost 3 bases, the J end lost 2 bases, and 6 bases lay between the germline ends. Germline-derived CDR1 and CDR2 are GTSNPN and SVGIG (reference sequence). This CDR3 has 12 amino acids. CDR3 DNA: TGTGCCTGGAGCCCCAACACAGATACGCAGTATTTT. This sequence encodes CAWSPNTDTQYF. Filled out from reference TRBV30 and TRBJ2-3, the complete variable domain reads SQTIHQWPATLVQPVGSPLSLECTVEGTSNPNLYWYRQAAGRGLQLLFYSVGIGQISSEVPQNLSASRPQDRQFILSSKKLLLSDSGFYLCAWSPNTDTQYFGPGTRLTVL.

J is TRBJ2-1 and V is TRBV5-1; D call uncertain. The V end was cut by 2 bases, the J end by 4 bases, with 16 bases between. This CDR3 has 16 residues. Germline CDR1 reads SGHRS; CDR2 reads YFSETQ. CDR3 sequence reads: CASSFGVKGSYNEQFF. For the CDR3, the DNA is TGCGCCAGCAGCTTTGGTGTGAAGGGTTCATACAATGAGCAGTTCTTC.

This clone was seen a few times. The chain uses TRBV27 and TRBJ1-1; maybe TRBD1 (6 bases). The germline gives CDR1 MNHEY, CDR2 SMNVEV (reference sequence). The CDR3 covers 13 residues. V was trimmed by 10 bases and J by 0 bases, leaving 12 bases between them. This CDR3 is CATIGQMNTEAFF. DNA of the CDR3: TGTGCCACCATTGGACAGATGAACACTGAAGCTTTCTTT.

The rearrangement links TRBV11-2 to TRBJ1-1; 9 bases are a match to TRBD1. This CDR3 is 14 amino acids long. CDR1 is SGHAT, CDR2 FQNNGV, per germline. The V segment lost 5 bases and the J segment 1 base; nucleotides outside the gene matches: 2. CDR3 amino acids: CASSVQGANTEAFF. The CDR3 coding sequence is TGTGCCAGCAGCGTACAGGGGGCGAACACTGAAGCTTTCTTT. Combining the CDR3 with reference TRBV11-2 and TRBJ1-1 gives the whole variable domain EAGVAQSPRYKIIEKRQSVAFWCNPISGHATLYWYQQILGQGPKLLIQFQNNGVVDDSQLPKDRFSAERLKGVDSTLKIQPAKLEDSAVYLCASSVQGANTEAFFGQGTRLTVV.

The rearrangement uses TRBV11-2 and TRBJ2-1; 8 nucleotides agree with TRBD2. Looked up from germline, CDR1 is SGHAT and CDR2 is FQNNGV. V was pared by 0 bases and J by 12 bases, with 16 bases of the junction left unmatched. This CDR3 is built from 17 residues. The CDR3 loop is CASSLDLQRESFGWQFF. In DNA form, the CDR3 reads TGTGCCAGCAGCTTAGATCTGCAGCGGGAGTCCTTTGGTTGGCAGTTCTTC.

The V call is TRBV7-2, the J call TRBJ2-7; D not resolved. This CDR3 has 15 residues. Deletions cut 0 bases from V and 4 bases from J, with 13 bases between. The germline gives CDR1 SGHTA, CDR2 FQGNSA. Here the CDR3 DNA reads TGTGCCAGCAGCTTAGCCGGCGGTGAAGGTTACGAGCAGTACTTC. Protein product: CASSLAGGEGYEQYF.

This clone occurred a few times. Possible read error: a much larger clone is one base away. Other nucleotide sequences in the sample specify the same CDR3. The gene calls are TRBV27 and TRBJ2-7; D gene ambiguous. The germline CDR1 and CDR2 sequences are MNHEY and SMNVEV (reference sequence). V lost 0 bases to trimming and J lost 3 bases, with 0 bases between them. CDR3 size: 11 residues. The CDR3 sequence is CASSLSYEQYF. The DNA for the CDR3 is TGTGCCAGCAGTTTATCCTACGAGCAGTACTTC.

This chain joins TRBV19 and TRBJ2-6, with D tentatively TRBD2 (6 bases). Germline loops: CDR1 LNHDA, CDR2 SQIVND (reference sequence). The CDR3 runs 18 residues. V lost 2 bases to trimming and J lost 2 bases, with 16 bases between them. In DNA, the CDR3 is TGTGCCAGTAGTATATGGAGGGAACTGACAACTGGGGCCAACGTCCTGACTTTC. Protein: CASSIWRELTTGANVLTF.

This clone has just a few counts. This chain links TRBV10-2 with TRBJ1-1, with D perhaps TRBD1 (5 bases). The V end was cut by 7 bases, the J end by 1 base, with 16 bases between. CDR1 is WSHSY, CDR2 SAAADI, per germline. This CDR3 comprises 15 residues. CDR3 DNA sequence: TGCGCCAGCATTAGAAGCGTACAGGAGAACACTGAAGCTTTCTTT. Its protein product is CASIRSVQENTEAFF.